A selection of T cell receptor beta chains follows, all from one sample in a study of early stage breast cancer tumors. This table comes from immunoSEQ multiplex PCR, and its TCRdb copy is limited to in-frame clones, with some not included. This table holds about 48,000 clones, about 83% found once. The sample consisted of blood. These receptors were obtained from a person aged 50-59 years with breast cancer. Both conserved end residues are part of each CDR3. D genes are given only for firm matches. Some rows have no size entry. The others give once, few or many, or a class for an expanded clone.

d_gene	v_gene	len	j_gene	abundance	CDR3aa	CDR3nt
NA	TRBV30	15	TRBJ2-6	NA	CALARGITGANVLTF	TGTGCCCTGGCGAGGGGTATTACTGGGGCCAACGTCCTGACTTTC
TRBD1	TRBV29-1	12	TRBJ2-3	once	CSVPGQGDTQYF	TGCAGCGTCCCAGGACAGGGAGATACGCAGTATTTT
NA	TRBV7-8	17	TRBJ1-6	NA	CASSLGGTLPQNSPLHF	TGTGCCAGCAGCTTAGGGGGCACACTCCCTCAGAATTCACCCCTCCACTTT
NA	TRBV15	15	TRBJ2-5	NA	CATSRGEGSQETQYF	TGTGCCACCAGCAGAGGGGAAGGAAGCCAAGAGACCCAGTACTTC
TRBD1	TRBV29-1	17	TRBJ2-2	NA	CSVSRPPGTGNTGELFF	TGCAGCGTTAGTAGGCCTCCCGGGACAGGGAACACCGGGGAGCTGTTTTTT
TRBD2	TRBV4-3	16	TRBJ2-7	NA	CASSQVWRESSYEQYF	TGCGCCAGCAGCCAAGTCTGGCGGGAGAGCTCCTACGAGCAGTACTTC
TRBD2	TRBV7-2	17	TRBJ2-3	NA	CASSFLAGGPSTDTQYF	TGTGCCAGCAGCTTTCTAGCGGGAGGACCTAGCACAGATACGCAGTATTTT
TRBD1	TRBV5-1	14	TRBJ1-2	NA	CASRRDRGFSGYTF	TGCGCCAGCAGGAGGGACAGGGGTTTCTCTGGCTACACCTTC
TRBD1	TRBV7-2	16	TRBJ2-2	NA	CASSSIRTGAGGELFF	TGTGCCAGCAGCTCAATACGGACAGGGGCAGGCGGGGAGCTGTTTTTT
NA	TRBV5-4	16	TRBJ2-3	NA	CASSLKFGGNTDTQYF	TGTGCCAGCAGCTTGAAATTTGGGGGCAACACAGATACGCAGTATTTT
TRBD1	TRBV18	14	TRBJ1-6	once	CASSYGQETSPLHF	TGTGCCAGCTCTTACGGACAGGAAACTTCACCCCTCCACTTT
NA	TRBV5-6	14	TRBJ2-2	once	CASSLVTNTGELFF	TGTGCCAGCAGCTTGGTGACGAACACCGGGGAGCTGTTTTTT
NA	TRBV4-3	12	TRBJ1-6	NA	CASSHLNSPLHF	TGCGCCAGCAGCCACCTTAATTCACCCCTCCACTTT
NA	TRBV29-1	12	TRBJ2-1	NA	CSVERMGNEQFF	TGCAGCGTTGAAAGGATGGGAAATGAGCAGTTCTTC